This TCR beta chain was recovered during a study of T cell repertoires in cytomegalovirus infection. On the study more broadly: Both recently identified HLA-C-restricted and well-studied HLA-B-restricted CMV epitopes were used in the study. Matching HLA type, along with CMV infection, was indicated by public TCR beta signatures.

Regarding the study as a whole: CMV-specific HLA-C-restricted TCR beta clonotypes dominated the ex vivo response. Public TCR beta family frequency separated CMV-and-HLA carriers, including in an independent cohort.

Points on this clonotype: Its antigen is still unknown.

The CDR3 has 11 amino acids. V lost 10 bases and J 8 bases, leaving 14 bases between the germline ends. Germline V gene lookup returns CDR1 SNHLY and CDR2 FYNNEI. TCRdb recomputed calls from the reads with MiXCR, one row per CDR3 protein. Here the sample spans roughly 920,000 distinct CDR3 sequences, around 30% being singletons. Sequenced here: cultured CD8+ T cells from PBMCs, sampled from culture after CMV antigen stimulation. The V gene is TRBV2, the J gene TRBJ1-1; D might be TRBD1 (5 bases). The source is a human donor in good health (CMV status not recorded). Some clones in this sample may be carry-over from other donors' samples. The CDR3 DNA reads TGTGCCAACAGGACGGGAGCAGAAGCTTTCTTT. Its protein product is CANRTGAEAFF.